The subject of this entry is one TCR beta chain. Its antigen is undetermined. The CDR3 is 17 residues long. Germline V gives CDR1 SNHLY, CDR2 FYNNEI. Trimming stripped 5 bases from V and 1 base from J, with 19 bases between. MiXCR, run by TCRdb on the multiplex PCR reads, gives a single entry per CDR3 protein. The table records under 300,000 distinct CDR3 sequences, 34% of them present only once. The sample originates from a study of breast tumors, draining lymph nodes, adjacent tissues. The lymph nodes were axillary draining lymph nodes from breast cancer patients. Points from the study as a whole: Findings are consistent with lymph node origin and intratumoral expansion of most tumor T cells. Tumor TCR diversity was below lymph nodes but above nontumor tissue.

The chain uses TRBV2 and TRBJ2-3; D may be TRBD1 or TRBD2 (5 bases each). The receptor was isolated from a female donor with breast cancer. Some clones in this sample may be carry-over from other donors' samples. The sample was axillary lymph node tissue. The CDR3 loop is CASSSGRSGGGTDTQYF. CDR3 nucleotides: TGTGCCAGCAGTTCAGGGCGGTCCGGAGGAGGCACAGATACGCAGTATTTT. Together with reference TRBV2 and TRBJ2-3, the CDR3 gives the full variable domain: EPEVTQTPSHQVTQMGQEVILRCVPISNHLYFYWYRQILGQKVEFLVSFYNNEISEKSEIFDDQFSVERPDGSNFTLKIRSTKLEDSAMYFCASSSGRSGGGTDTQYFGPGTRLTVL.